The 22 T cell receptor beta chains below all came from one sample that was sequenced in a study of shared clonotypes between healthy human individuals. Generated by immunoSEQ multiplex PCR, the TCRdb table keeps only in-frame clones and is missing some. The sample lists approximately 250,000 clones; under 80% were seen once. Sequenced input: memory CD4+ T cells sorted from blood. The sample's subset: CD45RA-negative fraction. The receptors come from a man aged 30 to 45 in good health.

This rearrangement joins TRBV10-3 to TRBJ2-1, with D tentatively TRBD1 (5 bases). The CDR3 spans 15 residues. The V and J ends lost 5 bases and 5 bases respectively, with 16 bases between them. CDR1 ENHRY and CDR2 SYGVKD come from the germline V gene. For the CDR3, the DNA is TGTGCCATCAGTACAGGTGGTAATACGAACAATGAGCAGTTCTTC. The encoded protein is CAISTGGNTNNEQFF.

The chain uses TRBV12-5 and TRBJ2-5; no firm D call. Trimming removed 2 bases at V and 3 bases at J, with 7 bases between. Per germline, CDR1 LGHNT and CDR2 FRNRAP. This CDR3 is built from 13 residues. CDR3 sequence reads: CASGLSRKETQYF. The CDR3 DNA reads TGTGCTAGTGGTTTGAGCAGGAAAGAGACCCAGTACTTC.

This chain uses TRBV2 with TRBJ2-7; D might be TRBD2 (6 bases). This CDR3 region has 11 residues. The V gene lost 6 bases and the J gene lost 13 bases, with 16 bases spanning the gap. Germline V gives CDR1 SNHLY, CDR2 FYNNEI. The CDR3 loop reads CASRSGSTSYF. The CDR3 bases are TGTGCCAGCAGGTCCGGGAGTACCAGTTACTTC.

The chain links TRBV7-2 to TRBJ2-3; 8 nucleotides agree with TRBD2. Germline V gives CDR1 SGHTA, CDR2 FQGNSA. This CDR3 is 16 amino acids long. The V gene end was trimmed by 5 bases and the J gene end by 2 bases; junction bases not matched to a gene: 9. In DNA form, the CDR3 reads TGTGCCAGCAGCAACAGGGCAGCGGGGGCCACAGATACGCAGTATTTT. Its translation: CASSNRAAGATDTQYF.

The gene calls are TRBV7-2 and TRBJ2-1; 8 nucleotides line up with TRBD2. The germline V gene encodes CDR1 SGHTA and CDR2 FQGNSA. V lost 2 bases, J lost 6 bases, and 6 bases stayed unmatched. The CDR3 spans 15 residues. The CDR3 is CASSLLREGGNEQFF. The CDR3 nucleotides read TGTGCCAGCAGCTTACTTCGGGAGGGCGGCAATGAGCAGTTCTTC.

V and J are TRBV5-5 and TRBJ1-2, with D unclear. The V and J ends lost 4 bases and 6 bases respectively, with 16 bases between them. The CDR3 length is 14 residues. CDR1 and CDR2 from the germline V gene are SGHKS and YYEKEE (reference sequence). The chain's CDR3 is CASSPREDYDGYTF. The CDR3 DNA sequence: TGTGCCAGCAGCCCGCGTGAAGACTATGATGGCTACACCTTC.

This chain connects TRBV14 to TRBJ1-2; D is unclear. The CDR3 runs to 14 residues. Germline loops: CDR1 SGHDN, CDR2 FVKESK. Trimming shortened V by 1 base and J by 2 bases, and 8 bases separated the two germline ends. This chain's CDR3 is CASSQGSRNYGYTF. CDR3 sequence (DNA): TGTGCCAGCAGCCAAGGTTCGAGGAACTATGGCTACACCTTC.

The chain links TRBV9 to TRBJ2-1; 10 bases align to TRBD2. The V gene's germline CDR1 is SGDLS and CDR2 YYNGEE. CDR3 length equals 15 residues. Trimming cost V 2 bases and J 8 bases; bases outside gene matches: 7. In DNA, the CDR3 is TGTGCCAGCAGCGTGGAGGGTAGCGGGAGGTATGAGCAGTTCTTC. Its protein product is CASSVEGSGRYEQFF.

This clone has a handful of counts. The V call is TRBV7-9, the J call TRBJ1-3, with 7 bases lining up with TRBD1. V lost 3 bases, J lost 4 bases, and 3 bases stayed unmatched. The germline V gene has CDR1 SEHNR and CDR2 FQNEAQ (reference sequence). The CDR3 loop spans 14 amino acids. CDR3 sequence: CASSFGTAGNTIYF. The CDR3 nucleotides read TGTGCCAGCAGCTTTGGGACAGCCGGAAACACCATATATTTT.

This chain joins TRBV13 and TRBJ2-2; TRBD2 is a possible D gene (6 bases). Looked up from germline, CDR1 is PRHDT and CDR2 is FYEKMQ (reference sequence). Deletions cut 0 bases from V and 4 bases from J, with 15 bases between. The CDR3 spans 17 residues. The CDR3 bases are TGTGCCAGCAGCTTAGGCCTCTTACTAGCAGGCACCGGGGAGCTGTTTTTT. Its protein is CASSLGLLLAGTGELFF.

This sequence joins TRBV15 and TRBJ2-2; TRBD2 is a possible D gene (5 bases). The CDR3 length is 14 residues. Germline lookup yields CDR1 LNHNV and CDR2 YYDKDF (reference sequence). The V end lost 8 bases, the J end lost 2 bases, and 12 bases lay between the germline ends. The CDR3 DNA is TGTGCCACCGAACCGGGAACAAACACCGGGGAGCTGTTTTTT. This encodes CATEPGTNTGELFF.

This clone was observed a few times. The chain has TRBV10-1 and TRBJ2-7; 11 bases line up with TRBD2. Germline CDR1 and CDR2: WNHNN and SYGVQD (reference sequence). The CDR3 has 15 amino acids. V shed 2 bases, J shed 4 bases, and the junction held 4 bases outside the gene matches. Here the CDR3 DNA reads TGCGCCAGCAGTGAGGGACTAGCGGGTTATTACGAGCAGTACTTC. It encodes CASSEGLAGYYEQYF.

V gene TRBV21-1 combines with J gene TRBJ2-7; TRBD1 is the table's D call, not checked against the DNA. TRBV21-1 is assigned pseudogene status. This CDR3 is built from 16 residues. CDR3 nucleotide sequence: TGTGCCAGCAGCATCGACAGGGAAGGGGTACCCTACGAGCAGTACTTC. As protein: CASSIDREGVPYEQYF.

The V call is TRBV7-9, the J call TRBJ2-5; no definite D call. With 5 bases removed from V and 5 bases from J, the gap between germline ends came to 9 bases. This CDR3 spans 12 amino acids. Per germline, CDR1 SEHNR and CDR2 FQNEAQ (reference sequence). CDR3 in amino acids: CASSAPSETQYF. CDR3 nucleotides: TGTGCCAGCAGCGCACCTTCCGAGACCCAGTACTTC. The variable domain in full, completed from reference TRBV7-9 and TRBJ2-5, reads DTGVSQNPRHKITKRGQNVTFRCDPISEHNRLYWYRQTLGQGPEFLTYFQNEAQLEKSRLLSDRFSAERPKGSFSTLEIQRTEQGDSAMYLCASSAPSETQYFGPGTRLLVL.

The chain carries TRBV25-1 and TRBJ2-7, with D maybe TRBD2 (6 bases). Trimming pared 5 bases from V and 5 bases from J, leaving 19 bases between. The CDR3 consists of 15 residues. Germline CDR1 is MGHDK and CDR2 is SYGVNS. CDR3 protein: CASSPRAGRIHEQYF. In DNA form, the CDR3 reads TGTGCCAGCAGTCCCAGAGCCGGGAGAATCCACGAGCAGTACTTC.

J is TRBJ2-7 and V is TRBV7-4, with 7 bases lining up with TRBD2. Germline CDR1 is SGHVT and CDR2 is SQSDAQ. The CDR3 has 14 residues. Trimming cost V 1 base and J 4 bases; bases outside gene matches: 4. The DNA for the CDR3 is TGTGCCAGCAGCTTAGACGGGAGGAGATACGAGCAGTACTTC. It yields the protein CASSLDGRRYEQYF. Full variable domain (missing parts from reference TRBV7-4 and TRBJ2-7): GAGVSQSPRYKVAKRGRDVALRCDSISGHVTLYWYRQTLGQGSEVLTYSQSDAQRDKSGRPSGRFSAERPERSVSTLKIQRTEQGDSAVYLCASSLDGRRYEQYFGPGTRLTVT.

This chain joins TRBV9 and TRBJ2-7, with TRBD2 matching 8 bases. The CDR3 totals 15 residues. The ends lost 0 bases at V and 8 bases at J; junction bases unmatched: 10. Looked up from germline, CDR1 is SGDLS and CDR2 is YYNGEE. In DNA form, the CDR3 reads TGTGCCAGCAGCGTAGGGGTTAGCGGGAACAGTCAGCAGTACTTC. Protein sequence: CASSVGVSGNSQQYF.

This sequence joins TRBV5-6 and TRBJ2-7, with a possible D match to TRBD2 (6 bases). The V gene's germline CDR1 is SGHDT and CDR2 YYEEEE. V gave up 1 base and J gave up 6 bases, with 11 bases separating them. CDR3 length equals 13 residues. The CDR3 DNA sequence: TGTGCCAGCAGCTTGCGTCTAGCGCCCGAGCAGTACTTC. Translation: CASSLRLAPEQYF.

This sequence joins TRBV29-1 and TRBJ2-2; 12 nucleotides align to TRBD2. Trimming took 6 bases from V and 3 from J; bases not matched to a gene: 2. Germline V gene sequence: CDR1 SQVTM, CDR2 ANQGSEA. CDR3 length: 14 amino acids. CDR3 nucleotides: TGCAGCGTCCGGACTAGCGGGGACACCGGGGAGCTGTTTTTT. Translated, it gives CSVRTSGDTGELFF.

The rearrangement links TRBV5-6 to TRBJ2-5, with TRBD2 matching 9 bases. Germline assignment: CDR1 SGHDT and CDR2 YYEEEE. The CDR3 sequence is 16 residues long. J was trimmed by 2 bases and V by 4 bases; bases with no gene match: 9. CDR3 nucleotide sequence: TGTGCCAGCAGCGGAACTGCGGGAGGGCCACAAGAGACCCAGTACTTC. Translating gives CASSGTAGGPQETQYF.

The chain couples TRBV7-2 to TRBJ2-7; 8 positions match TRBD1. Germline assignment: CDR1 SGHTA and CDR2 FQGNSA. J lost 3 bases, V lost 5 bases, and 12 bases had no gene match. The CDR3 extends over 16 amino acids. The CDR3 sequence: CASSPSSGTGLYEQYF. The DNA for the CDR3 is TGTGCCAGCAGCCCAAGCTCCGGGACAGGACTCTACGAGCAGTACTTC.

The chain uses TRBV7-6 and TRBJ2-1, with D perhaps TRBD2 (5 bases). The CDR3 is 15 amino acids. CDR1 is SGHVS and CDR2 is FNYEAQ in the germline V gene. V was pared by 2 bases and J by 4 bases, with 12 bases between. The CDR3 protein is CASSLQPGLYNEQFF. The CDR3 DNA is TGTGCCAGCAGCTTACAGCCGGGATTGTACAATGAGCAGTTCTTC.